This TCR beta chain is from a study of T cells after yellow fever vaccination. This clonotype has at least ten counts. The germline CDR1 and CDR2 sequences are SGDLS and YYNGEE. Trimming removed 3 bases from V and 6 bases from J, with 7 bases in between. CDR3 length: 13 amino acids. TCRdb fed the 5' RACE reads into MiXCR, producing one record per CDR3 protein. The sample records around 360,000 distinct CDR3 sequences, around 10% being singletons. This chain uses TRBV9 with TRBJ1-6; a possible D gene is TRBD1 (5 bases). The TCR originated in a man aged 18 to 30 who received the YFV17D yellow fever vaccine. The sequencing used PBMCs, collected on the day of the first yellow fever vaccination. CDR3 nucleotides: TGTGCCAGCAGCGGGACACCTAATTCACCCCTCCACTTT. Translated: CASSGTPNSPLHF.